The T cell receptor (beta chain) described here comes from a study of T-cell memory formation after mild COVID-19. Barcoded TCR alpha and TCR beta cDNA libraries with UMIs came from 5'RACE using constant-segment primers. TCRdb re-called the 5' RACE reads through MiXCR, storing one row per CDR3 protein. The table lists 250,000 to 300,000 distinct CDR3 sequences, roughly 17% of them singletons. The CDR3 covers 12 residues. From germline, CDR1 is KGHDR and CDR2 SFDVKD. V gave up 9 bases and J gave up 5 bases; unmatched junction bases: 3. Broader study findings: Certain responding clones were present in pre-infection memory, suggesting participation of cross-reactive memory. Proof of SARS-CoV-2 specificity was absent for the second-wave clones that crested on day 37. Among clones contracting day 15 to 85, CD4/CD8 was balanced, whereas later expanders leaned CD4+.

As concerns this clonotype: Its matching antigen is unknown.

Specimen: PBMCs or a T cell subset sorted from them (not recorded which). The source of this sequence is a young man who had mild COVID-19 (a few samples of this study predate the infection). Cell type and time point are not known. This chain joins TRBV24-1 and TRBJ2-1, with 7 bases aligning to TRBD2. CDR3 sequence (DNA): TGTGCCACCGGGGACTATGACAATGAGCAGTTCTTC. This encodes CATGDYDNEQFF.